This T cell receptor (beta chain) was recovered during a study of chemoradiotherapy in HPV16-positive cancers. Study-wide background: Candidate HPV-specific clones and shared TCR motifs came from a couple of HPV16-positive patients.

This clone was counted only a few times. The antigen is undetermined. Profiling relied on immunoSEQ multiplex PCR, and the TCRdb table lists in-frame clones only, not all of them. The table shows thousands of clones, with about 79% occurring only once. The CDR3 consists of 15 residues. Germline-derived CDR1 and CDR2 are LNHDA and SQIVND (reference sequence). V dropped 3 bases and J dropped 3; count of bases not matched to a gene: 5. Study observations and caveats: In HPV16-positive patients, HPV-responsive T-cell expansion tracked better recurrence-free survival.

Sampling was carried out from a patient who underwent chemoradiotherapy. The chain combines TRBV19 with TRBJ1-5, with TRBD1 matching over 7 bases. The clonotype originates from a human donor with HPV-associated anogenital cancer. CDR3 nucleotide sequence: TGTGCCAGTAGTATCCTAGACAGGGACAATCAGCCCCAGCATTTT. This translates into CASSILDRDNQPQHF.